This T cell receptor (beta chain) came from a study of beta chain features in type 1 diabetes. Every isolated RNA sample was fully reverse transcribed, so sequencing captured expressed TCRB transcripts. Mean read depth for naive, central memory and regulatory T cell samples was about 3.6 million reads. Method: immunoSEQ multiplex PCR; TCRdb's copy keeps in-frame clones and lacks some. The sample consists of under 800,000 clones, 15% to 18% of them appearing once. As concerns this clone: Antigen: not known.

Study-wide results and limits: Junctions at VDJ sites from type 1 diabetes patients had fewer insertions and more deletions. Relative to healthy donors, patients appeared to have naive, central memory and Treg TCRB repertoires that were more similar.

Per germline, CDR1 MNHEY and CDR2 SMNVEV (reference sequence). The length of the CDR3 is 15 residues. The rearrangement links TRBV27 to TRBJ2-5; 11 bases are a match to TRBD1. Matching the DNA end better, TRBJ2-7 makes the J call doubtful. The sample comprised naive CD4+ T cells from blood. The sequence was collected from a man aged 18 to 29 in good health. In DNA form, the CDR3 reads TGTGCCAGCACCCGGACAGGGGGCATCACCTACGAGCAGTACTTC. Protein product: CASTRTGGITYEQYF.